Presented here are 23 T cell receptor beta chains from one specimen sequenced in a study of blood T cell repertoires in COVID-19 (dated by TCRdb to 2018 to 2020). Library creation used the immunoSEQ multiplex PCR assay. TCRdb stores this immuneACCESS table with in-frame sequences only. Part of the clones is absent; in the studies checked, under half of the shortfall reflects unresolved V genes, and no reason is known for the rest. The sample table contains around 100,000 clones; only one count was recorded for roughly nine tenths of them. Of the sample, roughly 15% is held by the ten largest clones. What was sequenced was peripheral blood. These receptors were taken from a woman aged 80 or over in a cohort sampled during active COVID-19.

The V and J genes are TRBV6-6 and TRBJ2-5; a weak D match, TRBD1 (5 bases). The CDR3 runs to 14 residues. Germline values: CDR1 MNHNY, CDR2 SVGAGI (reference sequence). Trimming stripped 7 bases from V and 0 bases from J, with 12 bases between. The CDR3, as DNA: TGTGCCAGCATCCCCGGCAGGGACCAAGAGACCCAGTACTTC. Residues: CASIPGRDQETQYF.

The chain has TRBV3-1 (or the pseudogene TRBV3-2) and TRBJ2-1; 9 bases agree with TRBD2. From germline, CDR1 is LGHDT and CDR2 YNNKEL (reference sequence). The CDR3 sequence is 17 residues long. Germline trimming cut 1 base from V and 8 bases from J; bases unmatched to any gene: 12. CDR3 nucleotide sequence: TGTGCCAGCAGCCAAGTGACCACGGGGACTAGCTTTTATGAGCAGTTCTTC. Its protein is CASSQVTTGTSFYEQFF.

The rearrangement uses TRBV18 and TRBJ1-4, with 9 positions matching TRBD1. Germline V CDR1 and CDR2: KGHSH, LQKENI. The J segment lost 5 bases and the V segment lost 5 bases, leaving 3 bases of the junction unmatched. The CDR3 is 14 amino acids. The CDR3 spells CASSWDRANEKLFF. CDR3 sequence (DNA): TGTGCCAGCTCATGGGACAGGGCGAATGAAAAACTGTTTTTT.

The chain couples TRBV5-4 to TRBJ1-1; D is perhaps TRBD1 (5 bases). From germline, CDR1 is SGHNT and CDR2 YYREEE (reference sequence). The ends were cut back, 0 bases at V and 0 bases at J, with 21 bases in the middle. The CDR3 contains 19 residues. CDR3 region: CASSLDRGGGGRLNTEAFF. Here the CDR3 DNA reads TGTGCCAGCAGCTTGGATAGGGGCGGGGGAGGTCGGCTGAACACTGAAGCTTTCTTT. Drawing the rest from reference TRBV5-4 and TRBJ1-1, the complete variable domain is ETGVTQSPTHLIKTRGQQVTLRCSSQSGHNTVSWYQQALGQGPQFIFQYYREEENGRGNFPPRFSGLQFPNYSSELNVNALELDDSALYLCASSLDRGGGGRLNTEAFFGQGTRLTVV.

Turning to this clone: Its ends do not fully match the called genes, so a read error is possible. The chain combines TRBV7-7 with TRBJ2-2, with 8 bases that match TRBD2. The CDR3 contains 16 residues. CDR1 and CDR2 from the germline V gene are SSHAT and FNYEAQ (reference sequence). The CDR3 region is CASSHSRGLGTGELFF. CDR3 nucleotide sequence: TGTGCTAGCAGCCACTCCAGGGGACTAGGGACCGGGGAGCTGTTTTTT.

V is TRBV25-1 and J is TRBJ1-4; D unclear. The V and J ends lost 8 bases and 0 bases respectively, with 13 bases between them. Germline CDR1 reads MGHDK; CDR2 reads SYGVNS. CDR3 length equals 15 residues. The CDR3 protein is CASRPTIATNEKLFF. CDR3 nucleotides: TGTGCCAGCCGGCCGACAATAGCAACTAATGAAAAACTGTTTTTT.

V usage is TRBV14 and J usage is TRBJ1-3; TRBD1 aligns across 9 bases. The germline V gene encodes CDR1 SGHDN and CDR2 FVKESK. The CDR3 extends over 17 amino acids. V was clipped by 4 bases and J by 1 base; unmatched bases: 8. CDR3 DNA sequence: TGTGCCAGCAGCCGCCCGGGACAGGGAAGATCTGGAAACACCATATATTTT. This gives the protein CASSRPGQGRSGNTIYF. The entire variable domain, with the rest obtained from reference TRBV14 and TRBJ1-3, is as follows: EAGVTQFPSHSVIEKGQTVTLRCDPISGHDNLYWYRRVMGKEIKFLLHFVKESKQDESGMPNNRFLAERTGGTYSTLKVQPAELEDSGVYFCASSRPGQGRSGNTIYFGEGSWLTVV.

V gene TRBV5-1 combines with J gene TRBJ1-1, with 9 bases lining up with TRBD1. Trimming at V came to 0 bases and at J to 1 base, leaving 4 bases not matched to a gene. CDR3 length: 16 residues. CDR1 SGHRS and CDR2 YFSETQ come from the germline V gene. CDR3 region: CASSLDRGLENTEAFF. CDR3 bases: TGCGCCAGCAGCTTGGACAGGGGGCTGGAGAACACTGAAGCTTTCTTT.

J is TRBJ2-5 and V is TRBV12-3 or TRBV12-4, with TRBD1 as a possible D gene (5 bases). This CDR3 contains 13 residues. Between the trimmed V and J ends, which lost 2 bases and 5 bases, there was a span of 9 bases. CDR3 protein: CASSLTPGETQYF. DNA for the CDR3: TGTGCCAGCAGTTTAACCCCAGGGGAGACCCAGTACTTC.

This rearrangement joins TRBV19 to TRBJ2-7; TRBD1 agrees at 7 bases. The CDR3 length is 14 residues. Germline V gene data show CDR1 as LNHDA and CDR2 as SQIVND (reference sequence). Trimming removed 5 bases from V and 0 bases from J; junction bases left unmatched: 4. The CDR3 coding sequence is TGTGCCAGTAGTGGACAGGCGAGCTCCTACGAGCAGTACTTC. It yields the protein CASSGQASSYEQYF.

The genes are TRBV28 and TRBJ1-2; D remains unclear. Germline CDR1 reads MDHEN; CDR2 reads SYDVKM. The CDR3 spans 12 residues. The V end was cut by 5 bases, the J end by 8 bases, with 12 bases between. CDR3 protein: CASSEERRGYTF. For the CDR3, the DNA is TGTGCCAGCAGTGAGGAGCGGAGGGGCTACACCTTC.

V usage is TRBV18 and J usage is TRBJ2-2; 14 bases match TRBD2. Germline V lookup: CDR1 KGHSH, CDR2 LQKENI. The CDR3 has 17 amino acids. V dropped 5 bases and J dropped 5; count of bases not matched to a gene: 7. CDR3: CASSSLGLAGGTGELFF. The CDR3 nucleotides are TGTGCCAGCTCATCCCTTGGACTAGCGGGAGGTACCGGGGAGCTGTTTTTT.

The chain couples TRBV25-1 to TRBJ1-5, with TRBD1 matching 9 bases. Germline CDR1 and CDR2: MGHDK and SYGVNS. This CDR3 is built from 16 residues. The J segment lost 5 bases and the V segment lost 1 base, leaving 6 bases of the junction unmatched. CDR3 region: CASSESLQGADQPQHF. The CDR3 DNA reads TGTGCCAGCAGTGAATCCTTACAGGGGGCAGATCAGCCCCAGCATTTT.

The chain employs TRBV5-4 and TRBJ2-1, with a possible D match to TRBD2 (6 bases). The germline gives CDR1 SGHNT, CDR2 YYREEE (reference sequence). Trimming took off 4 bases at V and 8 bases at J, with 16 bases between the two ends. The CDR3 length is 14 residues. CDR3 DNA: TGTGCCAGCAGCCCGCCGCCGACTAGTGATGAGCAGTTCTTC. It is translated as CASSPPPTSDEQFF.

The genes are TRBV21-1 and TRBJ1-6. TRBV21-1 constitutes a pseudogene. The CDR3 is 16 residues long. The chain's CDR3 is CASSVHLPKPNSPLHF. For the CDR3, the DNA is TGTGCCAGCAGCGTCCATTTACCTAAACCCAATTCACCCCTCCACTTT.

This chain links TRBV3-1 (or the pseudogene TRBV3-2) with TRBJ1-1; D is ambiguous. Per the germline V gene, CDR1 is LGHDT and CDR2 is YNNKEL (reference sequence). This CDR3 has 15 amino acids. Trimming pared 2 bases from V and 1 base from J, leaving 11 bases between. CDR3 amino acids: CASSQYPLENTEAFF. In DNA form, the CDR3 reads TGTGCCAGCAGCCAATATCCCCTAGAGAACACTGAAGCTTTCTTT.

The chain carries TRBV5-1 and TRBJ1-4; no definite D call. The germline V gene has CDR1 SGHRS and CDR2 YFSETQ. The CDR3 runs 15 residues. V lost 4 bases to trimming and J lost 0 bases, with 10 bases between them. The CDR3 DNA is TGCGCCAGCAGCGACCGGGTTCCAACTAATGAAAAACTGTTTTTT. It translates to CASSDRVPTNEKLFF.

The gene calls are TRBV5-8 and TRBJ2-1; tentative D call: TRBD1 (6 bases). The CDR3 runs 12 residues. The V gene lost 7 bases and the J gene lost 5 bases, with 10 bases spanning the gap. Germline V gene sequence: CDR1 SGHTS, CDR2 YDEGEE. The chain's CDR3 is CASEGVHNEQFF. CDR3 nucleotide sequence: TGTGCCAGCGAGGGGGTTCACAATGAGCAGTTCTTC.

The gene calls are TRBV28 and TRBJ2-1, with TRBD2 matching over 11 bases. Germline CDR1 reads MDHEN; CDR2 reads SYDVKM. This CDR3 has 15 residues. V shed 6 bases and J 0 bases; nucleotides not matched to a gene: 1. This CDR3 is CASRTSGVSYNEQFF. Written as DNA, the CDR3 is TGTGCCAGCAGGACTAGCGGGGTCTCCTACAATGAGCAGTTCTTC. The variable domain in full, with the rest retrieved from reference TRBV28 and TRBJ2-1, is DVKVTQSSRYLVKRTGEKVFLECVQDMDHENMFWYRQDPGLGLRLIYFSYDVKMKEKGDIPEGYSVSREKKERFSLILESASTNQTSMYLCASRTSGVSYNEQFFGPGTRLTVL.

The rearrangement uses TRBV20-1 and TRBJ1-1; TRBD1 might be the D (5 bases). The V end was cut by 3 bases, the J end by 4 bases, with 18 bases between. CDR3 length: 15 amino acids. Per the germline V gene, CDR1 is DFQATT and CDR2 is SNEGSKA (reference sequence). The CDR3 DNA is TGCAGTGCTAGTGCCAGGGTGGTTAGTAGCACTGAAGCTTTCTTT. Residues: CSASARVVSSTEAFF.

V and J are TRBV7-2 and TRBJ2-7; TRBD1 matches at 7 bases. The length of the CDR3 is 14 residues. CDR1 SGHTA and CDR2 FQGNSA come from the germline V gene. With 0 bases clipped from V and 6 bases from J, the junction kept 5 bases outside the gene matches. The CDR3 loop is CASSLALTGAEQYF. The CDR3 DNA reads as TGTGCCAGCAGCTTAGCTCTCACAGGGGCCGAGCAGTACTTC.

The chain carries TRBV6-5 and TRBJ1-1; 10 bases fit TRBD1. Trimming took 7 bases from V and 5 from J; bases not matched to a gene: 7. The CDR3 consists of 14 residues. The germline V gene has CDR1 MNHEY and CDR2 SVGAGI. For the CDR3, the DNA is TGTGCCAGCACACTGGACAGGGGGTGGACTGAAGCTTTCTTT. Translation: CASTLDRGWTEAFF.

V is TRBV4-1 and J is TRBJ2-3, with 8 bases lining up with TRBD2. The J segment lost 6 bases and the V segment lost 0 bases, leaving 8 bases of the junction unmatched. CDR1 and CDR2 (germline): MGHRA, YSYEKL. The CDR3 is 16 amino acids. The CDR3 spells CASSQEFRGGFDTQYF. The CDR3 region has the DNA TGCGCCAGCAGCCAAGAGTTCCGGGGGGGGTTCGATACGCAGTATTTT.